Listed below are T cell receptor beta chains from one sample, sequenced in a study of blood T cell repertoires in COVID-19. Some clones are missing from TCRdb's copy, which holds only in-frame ones; the method was immunoSEQ multiplex PCR. The sample records about 27,000 clones, about 91% being singletons. Sequenced sample: peripheral blood. Receptor source: a human donor with active COVID-19. The donor label of this sample is uncertain. Each CDR3 is given with its conserved first and last residue. D genes are given only for firm matches. Clone size is shown for a subset of rows, as once, few, many or a class of expanded clone.

size,J,D,V,DNA,CDR3
NA,TRBJ2-2,NA,TRBV9,TGTGCCAGCAGCGTAGACTCAGACATCCCCGGGGAGCTGTTTTTT,CASSVDSDIPGELFF
NA,TRBJ1-1,NA,TRBV12-3/TRBV12-4,TGTGCCAGCAGTTTCTATGAGAACACTGAAGCTTTCTTT,CASSFYENTEAFF
NA,TRBJ1-1,TRBD1,TRBV4-3,TGCGCCAGCAGCCAACCCGACAGGGGGCATTTCGGCACTGAAGCTTTCTTT,CASSQPDRGHFGTEAFF
NA,TRBJ2-7,TRBD1,TRBV7-9,TGTGCCAGCAGCCCGTGGGGGGGACAGGGGGCGCACGAGCAGTACTTC,CASSPWGGQGAHEQYF
NA,TRBJ2-7,NA,TRBV6-5,TGTGCCAGCAGCTTACAGGGTAGAAACTACGAGCAGTACTTC,CASSLQGRNYEQYF
NA,TRBJ2-7,TRBD1,TRBV4-2,TGTGCCAGCAGCCAAGATAGTCGACTGTCAGGGGGATACGAGCAGTACTTC,CASSQDSRLSGGYEQYF
NA,TRBJ1-6,NA,TRBV9,TGTGCCAGCAGTCCCCAGGGGTTCAGCTCCTATAATTCACCCCTCCACTTT,CASSPQGFSSYNSPLHF
NA,TRBJ1-6,NA,TRBV13,TGTGCCAGCAGCCAAAGAACAGGGAGGGTTAATTCACCCCTCCACTTT,CASSQRTGRVNSPLHF
NA,TRBJ1-6,TRBD1,TRBV28,TGTGCCAGCAGGACAGGGGGCGAGAATTCACCCCTCCACTTT,CASRTGGENSPLHF
NA,TRBJ2-1,TRBD1,TRBV25-1,TGTGCCAGCAGTGAATTTATTGGGACAGGCTACAATGAGCAGTTCTTC,CASSEFIGTGYNEQFF
NA,TRBJ2-7,TRBD1,TRBV28,TGTGCCAGCAGTGCCGACAGGGGGGGGGTTTACGAGCAGTACTTC,CASSADRGGVYEQYF
NA,TRBJ2-5,NA,TRBV5-1,TGCGCCAGCAGCCCTGGGACTTCTCAAGAGACCCAGTACTTC,CASSPGTSQETQYF
NA,TRBJ1-5,NA,TRBV2,TGTGCCAGCAGTCACAGGGTCGGTGATCAGCCCCAGCATTTT,CASSHRVGDQPQHF
NA,TRBJ2-3,NA,TRBV11-1,TGTGCCAGCAGCTTGGCCTCAGATACGCAGTATTTT,CASSLASDTQYF
NA,TRBJ1-5,TRBD1,TRBV10-2,TGCGCCAGCAAAAGGGGGCTTGGCAATCAGCCCCAGCATTTT,CASKRGLGNQPQHF
once,TRBJ2-1,NA,TRBV6-6,TGTGCCAGCAGTTATCTGAGAGGGGGGGCCAATGAGCAGTTCTTC,CASSYLRGGANEQFF
NA,TRBJ2-1,TRBD2,TRBV29-1,TGCAGCGCACCCGGGACTAGCGGGAGTAGCTCCTACAATGAGCAGTTCTTC,CSAPGTSGSSSYNEQFF
NA,TRBJ2-2,TRBD1,TRBV7-9,TGTGCCAGCAGCAAGCGACAGGGAGTAAACACCGGGGAGCTGTTTTTT,CASSKRQGVNTGELFF
NA,TRBJ1-5,NA,TRBV4-3,TGCGCCAGCAGCCAAGGTAGGGGGAGGGATCAGCCCCAGCATTTT,CASSQGRGRDQPQHF
NA,TRBJ2-7,NA,TRBV19,TGTGCCAGTACTGCGCAGGGGAGGGACGAGCAGTACTTC,CASTAQGRDEQYF
once,TRBJ2-6,NA,TRBV5-1,TGCGCCAGCAGCTCCCGGGGCTCTGGGGCCAACGTCCTGACTTTC,CASSSRGSGANVLTF
once,TRBJ1-3,NA,TRBV4-2,TGTGCCAGCAGCCAGATCGGGGGGCAAGGAAACACCATATATTTT,CASSQIGGQGNTIYF
few,TRBJ2-2,NA,TRBV10-1,TGCGCCAGCAGTGCCCCGCAACCAGCGAACACCGGGGAGCTGTTTTTT,CASSAPQPANTGELFF
few,TRBJ1-5,TRBD1,TRBV24-1,TGTGCCACCAGTGGCGCCGGGACAGAAGGTTATCAGCCCCAGCATTTT,CATSGAGTEGYQPQHF
NA,TRBJ2-7,TRBD1,TRBV6-1,TGTGCCAGCAGTGAAGCGCGTTCCAGGGGGCGGTACGAGCAGTACTTC,CASSEARSRGRYEQYF
once,TRBJ2-3,TRBD1,TRBV9,TGTGCCAGCAGCGCCACAGGGGGCCTGGGAGATACGCAGTATTTT,CASSATGGLGDTQYF
NA,TRBJ1-2,TRBD1,TRBV10-3,TGTGCCATCAGTGAATCTATAGGGGGACAGGGCAACTATGGCTACACCTTC,CAISESIGGQGNYGYTF
NA,TRBJ1-4,NA,TRBV5-6,TGTGCCAGCAGCTTGGCAGGAGGGGAAAAACTGTTTTTT,CASSLAGGEKLFF
once,TRBJ2-1,TRBD1,TRBV4-2,TGTGCCAGCAGCCAGGATCCCGGGACAGGCTTCTCCTACAATGAGCAGTTCTTC,CASSQDPGTGFSYNEQFF
few,TRBJ1-6,TRBD1,TRBV3-1/TRBV3-2,TGTGCCAGCAGCCAAGGGGTGCAGACAGGGAAGGAGGGTAATTCACCCCTCCACTTT,CASSQGVQTGKEGNSPLHF
NA,TRBJ2-1,NA,TRBV28,TGTGCCAGCAGTTTCCTAGGGACTGGGGACAATGAGCAGTTCTTC,CASSFLGTGDNEQFF
NA,TRBJ2-6,NA,TRBV5-1,TGCGCCAGCAGCAGTGCAGGGTCTGGGGCCAACGTCCTGACTTTC,CASSSAGSGANVLTF
NA,TRBJ2-7,NA,TRBV4-3,TGCGCCAGCAGCCAAGATGGTGTAACGGGGGAGAGTATCGAGCAGTACTTC,CASSQDGVTGESIEQYF
NA,TRBJ2-5,TRBD2,TRBV5-1,TGCGCCAGCAGCTTCCTTAGCGGGGGGGAAGAGACCCAGTACTTC,CASSFLSGGEETQYF
NA,TRBJ1-6,TRBD1,TRBV7-9,TGTGCCATTCCGGGACAGGGCCAATCACCCCTCCACTTT,CAIPGQGQSPLHF
NA,TRBJ2-7,TRBD1,TRBV7-9,TGTGCCAGCAGCGGGGACAGTTACTACGAGCAGTACTTC,CASSGDSYYEQYF
NA,TRBJ2-6,NA,TRBV7-8,TGTGCCAGCAGCCCAGCCGGTTCTGGGGCCAACGTCCTGACTTTC,CASSPAGSGANVLTF
once,TRBJ2-1,NA,TRBV7-9,TGTGCCAGCAGCTTAGCGGGGAGCTCCTACAATGAGCAGTTCTTC,CASSLAGSSYNEQFF
NA,TRBJ2-1,NA,TRBV6-1,TGTGCCAGCAGTGAAGCCCACCGAGACTGGTCCTACAATGAGCAGTTCTTC,CASSEAHRDWSYNEQFF
once,TRBJ1-1,TRBD1,TRBV12-3/TRBV12-4,TGTGCCAGCAGCCAGGGGGACAGTGAAGCTTTCTTT,CASSQGDSEAFF
NA,TRBJ2-1,NA,TRBV21-1,TGTGCCAGCAGCCACCTCCTTAGGCGGAATGAGCAGTTCTTC,CASSHLLRRNEQFF